This T cell receptor beta chain was profiled in a study of response to subunit inactivated influenza vaccine. General study findings and limits: Every seasonal influenza vaccination brings in few new T cells, the authors suggested.

Germline lookup yields CDR1 SGHAT and CDR2 FQNNGV. The CDR3 length is 15 residues. There are many counts of this clonotype. Its antigen is unknown. Germline is not matched at one junction end, which may reflect a read error. TCRdb re-analysed the RT-PCR reads in MiXCR, keeping a single row per CDR3 protein. The top ten hold roughly 7.7% of the sample, which has about 240,000 distinct CDR3 sequences, roughly an eighth seen once. The chain links TRBV11-2 to TRBJ1-4, with TRBD1 matching over 7 bases. The specimen was non-naive T cells sorted from PBMCs, collected about 14 days before vaccination. The receptor was isolated from a man aged 50 to 59 who received an inactivated influenza vaccine. CDR3 in amino acids: CASRLGGQINEKLFF. DNA of the CDR3: TGTGCCAGCAGGTTAGGGGGACAGATTAATGAAAAACTGTTTTTT.